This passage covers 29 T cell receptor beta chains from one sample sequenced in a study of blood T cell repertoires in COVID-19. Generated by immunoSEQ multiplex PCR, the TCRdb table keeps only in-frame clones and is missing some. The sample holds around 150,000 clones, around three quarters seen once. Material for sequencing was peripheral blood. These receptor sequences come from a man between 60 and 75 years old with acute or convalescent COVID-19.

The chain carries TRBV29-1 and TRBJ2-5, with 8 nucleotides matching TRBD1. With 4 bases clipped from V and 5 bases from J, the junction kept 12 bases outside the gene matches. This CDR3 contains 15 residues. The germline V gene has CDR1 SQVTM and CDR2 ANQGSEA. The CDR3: CSVVNRGSMAETQYF. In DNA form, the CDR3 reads TGCAGCGTTGTGAACAGGGGGTCTATGGCGGAGACCCAGTACTTC.

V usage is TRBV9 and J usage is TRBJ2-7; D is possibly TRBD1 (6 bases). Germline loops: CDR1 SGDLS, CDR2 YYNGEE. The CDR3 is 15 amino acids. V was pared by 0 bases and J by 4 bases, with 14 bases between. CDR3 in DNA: TGTGCCAGCAGCGTAGATGGGATCCAGGGGTACGAGCAGTACTTC. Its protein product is CASSVDGIQGYEQYF.

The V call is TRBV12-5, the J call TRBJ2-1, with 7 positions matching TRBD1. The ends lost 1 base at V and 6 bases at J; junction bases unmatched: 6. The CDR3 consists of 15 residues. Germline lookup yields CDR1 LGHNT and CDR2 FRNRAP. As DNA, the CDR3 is TGTGCTAGTGGTTTGGAAGGGGGCTTCGGCAATGAGCAGTTCTTC. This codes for CASGLEGGFGNEQFF. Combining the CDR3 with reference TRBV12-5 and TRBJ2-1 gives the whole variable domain DARVTQTPRHKVTEMGQEVTMRCQPILGHNTVFWYRQTMMQGLELLAYFRNRAPLDDSGMPKDRFSAEMPDATLATLKIQPSEPRDSAVYFCASGLEGGFGNEQFFGPGTRLTVL.

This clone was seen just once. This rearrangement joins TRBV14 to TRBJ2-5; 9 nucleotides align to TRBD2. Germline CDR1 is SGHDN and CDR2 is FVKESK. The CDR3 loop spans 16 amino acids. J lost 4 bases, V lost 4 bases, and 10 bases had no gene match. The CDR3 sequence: CASSPVKTSGRETQYF. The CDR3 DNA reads TGTGCCAGCAGCCCAGTTAAGACTAGCGGCCGAGAGACCCAGTACTTC.

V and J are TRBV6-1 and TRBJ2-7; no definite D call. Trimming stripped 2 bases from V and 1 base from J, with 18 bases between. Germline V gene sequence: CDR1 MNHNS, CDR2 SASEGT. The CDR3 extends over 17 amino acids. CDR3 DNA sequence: TGTGCCAGCAGTGAAAGTCCTCTAAGGAGTATATCCTACGAGCAGTACTTC. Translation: CASSESPLRSISYEQYF.

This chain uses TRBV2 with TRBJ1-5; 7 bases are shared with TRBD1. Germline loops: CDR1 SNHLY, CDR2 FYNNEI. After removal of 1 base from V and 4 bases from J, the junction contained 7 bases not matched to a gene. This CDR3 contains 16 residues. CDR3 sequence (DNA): TGTGCCAGCAGTGAAGTGTCAGGGGGGTTAAATCAGCCCCAGCATTTT. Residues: CASSEVSGGLNQPQHF. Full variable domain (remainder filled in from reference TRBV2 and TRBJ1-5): EPEVTQTPSHQVTQMGQEVILRCVPISNHLYFYWYRQILGQKVEFLVSFYNNEISEKSEIFDDQFSVERPDGSNFTLKIRSTKLEDSAMYFCASSEVSGGLNQPQHFGDGTRLSIL.

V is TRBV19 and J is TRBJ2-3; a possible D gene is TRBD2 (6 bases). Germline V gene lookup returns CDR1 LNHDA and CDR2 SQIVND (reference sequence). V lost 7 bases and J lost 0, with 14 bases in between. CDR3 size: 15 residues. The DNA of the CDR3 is TGTGCCAGTACCCCTCCGGGACTTAGCACAGATACGCAGTATTTT. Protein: CASTPPGLSTDTQYF.

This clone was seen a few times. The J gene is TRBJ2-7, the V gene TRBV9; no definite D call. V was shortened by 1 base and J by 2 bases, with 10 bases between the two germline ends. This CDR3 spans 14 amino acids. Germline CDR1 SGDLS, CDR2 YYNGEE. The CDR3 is CASSVYDNPYEQYF. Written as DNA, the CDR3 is TGTGCCAGCAGCGTATACGACAATCCCTACGAGCAGTACTTC.

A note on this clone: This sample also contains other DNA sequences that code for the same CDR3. The CDR3 here is CASDRGDTEAFF. CDR3 in DNA: TGTGCCAGCGATCGGGGGGACACTGAAGCTTTCTTT. V is TRBV2 and J is TRBJ1-1, with a weak D call TRBD1 (5 bases). Per germline, CDR1 SNHLY and CDR2 FYNNEI. The CDR3 covers 12 residues. V lost 8 bases and J lost 3, with 10 bases in between.

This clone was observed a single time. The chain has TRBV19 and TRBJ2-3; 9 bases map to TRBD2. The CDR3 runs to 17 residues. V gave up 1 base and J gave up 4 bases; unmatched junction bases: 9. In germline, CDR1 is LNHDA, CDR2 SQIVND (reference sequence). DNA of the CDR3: TGTGCCAGTAGTATAGCAGCGGGGGGCCTCCTTGCAGATACGCAGTATTTT. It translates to CASSIAAGGLLADTQYF.

CDR3: CASSLDGLGTGELFF. CDR3 nucleotide sequence: TGTGCCAGCAGCTTGGACGGGTTGGGCACCGGGGAGCTGTTTTTT. The chain couples TRBV5-4 to TRBJ2-2; D gene uncertain. Germline V lookup: CDR1 SGHNT, CDR2 YYREEE (reference sequence). The CDR3 sequence is 15 residues long. Trimming removed 0 bases from V and 4 bases from J, with 10 bases in between.

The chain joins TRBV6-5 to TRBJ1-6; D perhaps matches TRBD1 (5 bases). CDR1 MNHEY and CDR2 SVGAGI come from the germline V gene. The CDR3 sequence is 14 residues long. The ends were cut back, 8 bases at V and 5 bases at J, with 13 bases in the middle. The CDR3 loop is CASGGAKNNSPLHF. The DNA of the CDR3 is TGTGCCAGCGGCGGGGCAAAGAATAATTCACCCCTCCACTTT.

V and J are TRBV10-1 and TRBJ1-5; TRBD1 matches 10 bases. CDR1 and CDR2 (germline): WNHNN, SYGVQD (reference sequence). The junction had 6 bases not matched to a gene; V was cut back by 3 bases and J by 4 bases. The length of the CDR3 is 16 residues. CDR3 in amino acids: CASSDHDRGRNQPQHF. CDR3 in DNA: TGCGCCAGCAGTGACCACGACAGGGGGCGAAATCAGCCCCAGCATTTT.

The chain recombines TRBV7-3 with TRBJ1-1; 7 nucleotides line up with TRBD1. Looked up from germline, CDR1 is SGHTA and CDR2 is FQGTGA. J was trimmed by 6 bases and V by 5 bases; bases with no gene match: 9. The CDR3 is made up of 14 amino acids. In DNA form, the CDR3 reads TGTGCCAGCAGCCCGACAGGGCGGGAAGCTGAAGCTTTCTTT. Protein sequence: CASSPTGREAEAFF.

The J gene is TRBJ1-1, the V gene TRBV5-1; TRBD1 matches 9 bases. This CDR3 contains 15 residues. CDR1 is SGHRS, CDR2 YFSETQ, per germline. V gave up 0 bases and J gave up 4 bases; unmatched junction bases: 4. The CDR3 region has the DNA TGCGCCAGCAGCTTGGGTGCGACAGGGGGCACTGAAGCTTTCTTT. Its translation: CASSLGATGGTEAFF.

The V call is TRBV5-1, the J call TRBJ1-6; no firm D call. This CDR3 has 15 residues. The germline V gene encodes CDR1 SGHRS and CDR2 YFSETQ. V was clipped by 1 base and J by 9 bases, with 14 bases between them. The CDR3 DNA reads TGCGCCAGCAGCTTGACGACCACCCCTAGTTCACCCCTCCACTTT. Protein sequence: CASSLTTTPSSPLHF.

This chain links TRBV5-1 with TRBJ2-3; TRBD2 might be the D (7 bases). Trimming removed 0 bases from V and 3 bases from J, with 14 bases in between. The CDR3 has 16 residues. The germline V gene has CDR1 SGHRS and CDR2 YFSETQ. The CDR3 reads CASSLANKGGTDTQYF. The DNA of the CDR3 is TGCGCCAGCAGCTTGGCTAATAAGGGGGGGACAGATACGCAGTATTTT.

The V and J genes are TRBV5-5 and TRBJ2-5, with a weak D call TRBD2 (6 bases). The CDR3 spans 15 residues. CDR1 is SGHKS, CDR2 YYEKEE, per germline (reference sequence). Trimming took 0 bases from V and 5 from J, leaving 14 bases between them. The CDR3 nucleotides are TGTGCCAGCAGCTTGGAGGGGACTCCCGGGGAGACCCAGTACTTC. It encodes CASSLEGTPGETQYF.

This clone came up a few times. In DNA, the CDR3 is TGTGCCAGCAGTTACTCGGGACTAAGTCCAACCGGGGAGCTGTTTTTT. Translation gives CASSYSGLSPTGELFF. The V and J genes are TRBV6-5 and TRBJ2-2, with TRBD2 matching 7 bases. Germline CDR1 reads MNHEY; CDR2 reads SVGAGI. This CDR3 spans 16 amino acids. Unmatched junction bases numbered 6, after V lost 0 bases and J lost 5 bases.

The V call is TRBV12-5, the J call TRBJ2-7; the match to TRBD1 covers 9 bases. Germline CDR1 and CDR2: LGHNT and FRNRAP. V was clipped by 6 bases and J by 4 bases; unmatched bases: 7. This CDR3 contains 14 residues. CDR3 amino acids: CASGPGTGPYEQYF. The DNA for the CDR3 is TGTGCTAGTGGCCCCGGGACAGGGCCGTACGAGCAGTACTTC.

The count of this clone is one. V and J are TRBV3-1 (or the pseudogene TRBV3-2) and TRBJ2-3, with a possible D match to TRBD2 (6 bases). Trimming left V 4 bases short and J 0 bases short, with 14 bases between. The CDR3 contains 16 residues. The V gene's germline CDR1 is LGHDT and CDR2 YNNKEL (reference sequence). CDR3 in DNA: TGTGCCAGCAGCCCCCGACTAGGTGAGAGCACAGATACGCAGTATTTT. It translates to CASSPRLGESTDTQYF.

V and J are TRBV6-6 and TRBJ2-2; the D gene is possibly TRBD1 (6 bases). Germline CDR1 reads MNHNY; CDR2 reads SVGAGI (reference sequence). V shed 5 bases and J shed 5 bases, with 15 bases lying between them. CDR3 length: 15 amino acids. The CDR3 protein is CASSRSGRGTGELFF. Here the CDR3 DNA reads TGTGCCAGCAGTAGGTCGGGAAGGGGGACCGGGGAGCTGTTTTTT.

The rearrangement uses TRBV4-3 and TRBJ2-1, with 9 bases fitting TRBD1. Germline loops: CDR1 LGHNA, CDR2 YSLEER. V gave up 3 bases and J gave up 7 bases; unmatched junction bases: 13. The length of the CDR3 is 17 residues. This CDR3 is CASSQDLPGQGRNEQFF. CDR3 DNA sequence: TGCGCCAGCAGCCAGGACCTTCCGGGACAGGGACGTAATGAGCAGTTCTTC.

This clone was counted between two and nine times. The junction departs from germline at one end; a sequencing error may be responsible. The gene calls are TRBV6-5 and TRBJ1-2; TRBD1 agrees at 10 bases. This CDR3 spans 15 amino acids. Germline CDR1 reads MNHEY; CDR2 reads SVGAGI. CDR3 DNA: TGTGCCAGCAGTAACTCCGGGACAGGGGTCTATGGCTACACCTTC. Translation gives CASSNSGTGVYGYTF.

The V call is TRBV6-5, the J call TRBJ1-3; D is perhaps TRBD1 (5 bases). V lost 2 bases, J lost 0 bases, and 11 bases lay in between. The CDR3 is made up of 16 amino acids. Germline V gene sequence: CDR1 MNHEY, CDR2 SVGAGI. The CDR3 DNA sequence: TGTGCCAGCAGTTACCAGGACACCAGCTCTGGAAACACCATATATTTT. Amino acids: CASSYQDTSSGNTIYF.

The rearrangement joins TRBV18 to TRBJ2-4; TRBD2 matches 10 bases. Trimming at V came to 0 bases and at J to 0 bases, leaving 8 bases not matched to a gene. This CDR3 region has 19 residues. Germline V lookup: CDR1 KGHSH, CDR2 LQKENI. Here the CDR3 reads CASSPPFSGGPLAKNIQYF. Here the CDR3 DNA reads TGTGCCAGCTCACCACCTTTTAGCGGGGGGCCACTAGCCAAAAACATTCAGTACTTC.

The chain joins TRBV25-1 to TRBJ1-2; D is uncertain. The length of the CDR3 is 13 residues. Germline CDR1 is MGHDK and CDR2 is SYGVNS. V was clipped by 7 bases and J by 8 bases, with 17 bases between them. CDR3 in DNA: TGTGCCAGCATTGACCAGGAAATGAGCGGCTACACCTTC. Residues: CASIDQEMSGYTF.

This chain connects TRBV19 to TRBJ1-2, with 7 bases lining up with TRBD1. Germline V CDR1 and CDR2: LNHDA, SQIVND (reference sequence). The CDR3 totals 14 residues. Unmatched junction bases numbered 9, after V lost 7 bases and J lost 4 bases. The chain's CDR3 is CASTENQGGYGYTF. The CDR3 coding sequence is TGTGCCAGTACCGAGAACCAGGGGGGCTATGGCTACACCTTC.

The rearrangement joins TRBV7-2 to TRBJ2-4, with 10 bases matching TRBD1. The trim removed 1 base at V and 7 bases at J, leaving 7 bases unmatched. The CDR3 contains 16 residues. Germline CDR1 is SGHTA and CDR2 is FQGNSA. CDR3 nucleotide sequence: TGTGCCAGCAGCTTAGGAGTAGTGGACAGGGGGAACATTCAGTACTTC. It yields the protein CASSLGVVDRGNIQYF.